A selection of T cell receptor beta chains follows, all from one sample in a study of CD8+ T cells in alopecia areata. Measured with immunoSEQ multiplex PCR; TCRdb has only the in-frame clones, and not every one. In the table there are approximately 58,000 clones, around 47% of which are singletons. The material sequenced was NKG2D-low CD8+ T cells sorted from blood. Receptors were obtained from a human donor with alopecia areata. CDR3s include the opening cysteine and the closing phenylalanine or tryptophan. The D gene is left open where the match is weak. Size tells how often a clone was seen (once, few, many) or the class of an expanded clone, and some rows leave it out.

clone size: NA
V gene: TRBV4-3
D gene: NA
J gene: TRBJ2-1
CDR3 protein: CASSQEPRNEQFF
CDR3 DNA: TGCGCCAGCAGCCAAGAGCCAAGGAATGAGCAGTTCTTC

clone size: NA
V gene: TRBV9
D gene: TRBD2
J gene: TRBJ2-3
CDR3 protein: CASSQSGRRRTDTQYF
CDR3 DNA: TGTGCCAGCAGCCAGAGCGGGAGGAGGCGCACAGATACGCAGTATTTT

clone size: NA
V gene: TRBV11-2
D gene: NA
J gene: TRBJ1-2
CDR3 protein: CASSPSFSDGYTF
CDR3 DNA: TGTGCCAGCAGCCCCTCGTTTTCTGATGGCTACACCTTC

clone size: few
V gene: TRBV6-5
D gene: NA
J gene: TRBJ2-5
CDR3 protein: CASRTTGQQETQYF
CDR3 DNA: TGTGCCAGCAGAACTACAGGTCAACAAGAGACCCAGTACTTC

clone size: few
V gene: TRBV29-1
D gene: TRBD2
J gene: TRBJ2-3
CDR3 protein: CSVVPLAGNTQYF
CDR3 DNA: TGCAGCGTTGTCCCCCTAGCGGGGAATACGCAGTATTTT

clone size: NA
V gene: TRBV30
D gene: NA
J gene: TRBJ2-5
CDR3 protein: CAWSVGETQYF
CDR3 DNA: TGTGCCTGGAGTGTAGGGGAGACCCAGTACTTC

clone size: NA
V gene: TRBV7-6
D gene: NA
J gene: TRBJ2-7
CDR3 protein: CASSRIRAPDDEQYF
CDR3 DNA: TGTGCCAGCAGCCGTATCCGGGCTCCCGATGACGAGCAGTACTTC

clone size: NA
V gene: TRBV27
D gene: NA
J gene: TRBJ2-5
CDR3 protein: CASSQGTGTQYF
CDR3 DNA: TGTGCCAGCAGTCAGGGTACGGGGACCCAGTACTTC

clone size: NA
V gene: TRBV6-1
D gene: NA
J gene: TRBJ2-5
CDR3 protein: CASSEWLETQYF
CDR3 DNA: TGTGCCAGCAGTGAATGGCTGGAGACCCAGTACTTC

clone size: few
V gene: TRBV2
D gene: NA
J gene: TRBJ2-4
CDR3 protein: CAFPGEKGQYF
CDR3 DNA: TGTGCCTTTCCGGGAGAGAAGGGTCAGTACTTC

clone size: NA
V gene: TRBV29-1
D gene: NA
J gene: TRBJ2-5
CDR3 protein: CSVEKEGYEQYF
CDR3 DNA: TGCAGCGTTGAAAAGGAGGGATATGAGCAGTACTTC

clone size: few
V gene: TRBV14
D gene: NA
J gene: TRBJ2-7
CDR3 protein: CASSPGYEQYF
CDR3 DNA: TGTGCCAGCAGCCCAGGCTACGAGCAGTACTTC

clone size: NA
V gene: TRBV4-3
D gene: NA
J gene: TRBJ2-7
CDR3 protein: CASSQDNTGKQYF
CDR3 DNA: TGCGCCAGCAGCCAAGATAATACGGGGAAGCAGTACTTC

clone size: NA
V gene: TRBV27
D gene: NA
J gene: TRBJ2-7
CDR3 protein: CASSGSSYEQYF
CDR3 DNA: TGTGCCAGCAGCGGGAGCTCCTACGAGCAGTACTTC

clone size: NA
V gene: TRBV14
D gene: NA
J gene: TRBJ2-1
CDR3 protein: CASSQDLGREQFF
CDR3 DNA: TGTGCCAGCAGCCAAGATCTCGGCAGAGAGCAGTTCTTC

clone size: NA
V gene: TRBV27
D gene: NA
J gene: TRBJ1-2
CDR3 protein: CASSSATLAYGYTF
CDR3 DNA: TGTGCCAGCAGTTCCGCGACACTTGCCTATGGCTACACCTTC

clone size: NA
V gene: TRBV28
D gene: TRBD2
J gene: TRBJ2-7
CDR3 protein: CASRQGGYEQYF
CDR3 DNA: TGTGCCAGCCGTCAGGGAGGGTACGAGCAGTACTTC

clone size: few
V gene: TRBV9
D gene: NA
J gene: TRBJ2-1
CDR3 protein: CASSTGEVIPTNEQFF
CDR3 DNA: TGTGCCAGCAGCACCGGCGAAGTTATCCCGACCAATGAGCAGTTCTTC

clone size: NA
V gene: TRBV4-1
D gene: TRBD2
J gene: TRBJ2-5
CDR3 protein: CASSQDRAGGRGETQYF
CDR3 DNA: TGCGCCAGCAGCCAAGATCGGGCGGGGGGGCGAGGAGAGACCCAGTACTTC

clone size: NA
V gene: TRBV7-9
D gene: TRBD2
J gene: TRBJ2-5
CDR3 protein: CASSLGSGRLQETQYF
CDR3 DNA: TGTGCCAGCAGCTTGGGTAGCGGGAGACTCCAAGAGACCCAGTACTTC

clone size: NA
V gene: TRBV29-1
D gene: NA
J gene: TRBJ2-7
CDR3 protein: CSVEDGGAGRHYEQYF
CDR3 DNA: TGCAGCGTTGAAGATGGGGGGGCAGGGCGACACTACGAGCAGTACTTC

clone size: NA
V gene: TRBV29-1
D gene: NA
J gene: TRBJ1-1
CDR3 protein: CSVRVGQASAFF
CDR3 DNA: TGCAGCGTCCGGGTGGGGCAGGCGTCAGCTTTCTTT

clone size: NA
V gene: TRBV30
D gene: TRBD2
J gene: TRBJ2-2
CDR3 protein: CAWKLAGAGELFF
CDR3 DNA: TGTGCCTGGAAACTAGCGGGAGCCGGGGAGCTGTTTTTT

clone size: NA
V gene: TRBV29-1
D gene: NA
J gene: TRBJ2-4
CDR3 protein: CSVLGGQGWLNIQYF
CDR3 DNA: TGCAGCGTCCTGGGAGGCCAGGGATGGTTAAACATTCAGTACTTC

clone size: NA
V gene: TRBV27
D gene: NA
J gene: TRBJ2-1
CDR3 protein: CASSYRDITREQFF
CDR3 DNA: TGTGCCAGCAGTTACCGGGACATCACTCGTGAGCAGTTCTTC

clone size: once
V gene: TRBV4-3
D gene: TRBD1
J gene: TRBJ2-3
CDR3 protein: CASSPRTGGADTQYF
CDR3 DNA: TGCGCCAGCAGCCCTCGGACAGGGGGTGCAGATACGCAGTATTTT

clone size: NA
V gene: TRBV29-1
D gene: TRBD2
J gene: TRBJ2-7
CDR3 protein: CSAGTSGSYEQYF
CDR3 DNA: TGCAGCGCCGGGACTAGCGGGAGCTACGAGCAGTACTTC

clone size: few
V gene: TRBV7-9
D gene: NA
J gene: TRBJ2-1
CDR3 protein: CASSLVANEQFF
CDR3 DNA: TGTGCCAGCAGCCTCGTAGCGAATGAGCAGTTCTTC

clone size: NA
V gene: TRBV6-6
D gene: NA
J gene: TRBJ2-5
CDR3 protein: CASSYESGGTQYF
CDR3 DNA: TGTGCCAGCAGTTACGAGTCAGGTGGGACCCAGTACTTC

clone size: few
V gene: TRBV6-4
D gene: TRBD2
J gene: TRBJ2-3
CDR3 protein: CASSDGGGSAADTQYF
CDR3 DNA: TGTGCCAGCAGTGATGGCGGGGGTTCAGCGGCAGATACGCAGTATTTT

clone size: NA
V gene: TRBV30
D gene: NA
J gene: TRBJ1-2
CDR3 protein: CAWSVQLRGYTF
CDR3 DNA: TGTGCCTGGAGTGTTCAATTGCGGGGCTACACCTTC

clone size: few
V gene: TRBV11-2
D gene: NA
J gene: TRBJ2-1
CDR3 protein: CASSLDPEQFF
CDR3 DNA: TGTGCCAGCAGCTTAGATCCTGAGCAGTTCTTC

clone size: NA
V gene: TRBV13
D gene: NA
J gene: TRBJ2-6
CDR3 protein: CASSVANSGANVLTF
CDR3 DNA: TGTGCCAGCAGCGTGGCAAACTCTGGGGCCAACGTCCTGACTTTC

clone size: NA
V gene: TRBV6-1
D gene: TRBD1
J gene: TRBJ2-3
CDR3 protein: CASSLPTGGWDTQYF
CDR3 DNA: TGTGCCAGCAGCCTCCCGACAGGGGGCTGGGATACGCAGTATTTT

clone size: NA
V gene: TRBV27
D gene: TRBD1
J gene: TRBJ1-3
CDR3 protein: CASSDRGSGNTIYF
CDR3 DNA: TGTGCCAGCAGCGACAGGGGGTCTGGAAACACCATATATTTT

clone size: NA
V gene: TRBV13
D gene: NA
J gene: TRBJ1-2
CDR3 protein: CASSLIAYGYTF
CDR3 DNA: TGTGCCAGCAGCTTAATCGCCTATGGCTACACCTTC

clone size: few
V gene: TRBV29-1
D gene: NA
J gene: TRBJ1-1
CDR3 protein: CSVRTGTEAFF
CDR3 DNA: TGCAGCGTTCGTACAGGCACTGAAGCTTTCTTT

clone size: many
V gene: TRBV7-3
D gene: NA
J gene: TRBJ1-1
CDR3 protein: CASSLSRIGDTEAFF
CDR3 DNA: TGTGCCAGCAGCTTATCTCGGATTGGAGACACTGAAGCTTTCTTT

clone size: few
V gene: TRBV29-1
D gene: TRBD2
J gene: TRBJ2-7
CDR3 protein: CSVVPGTSGRRGEQYF
CDR3 DNA: TGCAGCGTTGTCCCCGGGACTAGCGGGAGAAGAGGCGAGCAGTACTTC

clone size: NA
V gene: TRBV5-1
D gene: NA
J gene: TRBJ2-7
CDR3 protein: CASSLAGTHEQYF
CDR3 DNA: TGCGCCAGCAGCTTGGCAGGGACCCACGAGCAGTACTTC

clone size: NA
V gene: TRBV27
D gene: TRBD1
J gene: TRBJ2-7
CDR3 protein: CATRPGQGSYEQYF
CDR3 DNA: TGTGCCACCAGGCCGGGACAGGGGTCCTACGAGCAGTACTTC

clone size: NA
V gene: TRBV2
D gene: NA
J gene: TRBJ2-3
CDR3 protein: CASKGRYTDTQYF
CDR3 DNA: TGTGCCAGCAAGGGACGGTACACAGATACGCAGTATTTT

clone size: NA
V gene: TRBV5-6
D gene: TRBD1
J gene: TRBJ2-7
CDR3 protein: CASSTDREGNYEQYF
CDR3 DNA: TGTGCCAGCAGCACCGACAGGGAAGGTAACTACGAGCAGTACTTC

clone size: NA
V gene: TRBV27
D gene: TRBD2
J gene: TRBJ2-3
CDR3 protein: CASSLGGRGSTDTQYF
CDR3 DNA: TGTGCCAGCAGTTTGGGGGGGAGGGGTTCCACAGATACGCAGTATTTT

clone size: few
V gene: TRBV28
D gene: TRBD1
J gene: TRBJ2-6
CDR3 protein: CASSSGGGDPFILSSGANVLTF
CDR3 DNA: TGTGCCAGCAGCTCAGGGGGCGGTGACCCCTTTATCTTGAGCTCTGGGGCCAACGTCCTGACTTTC

clone size: few
V gene: TRBV7-9
D gene: TRBD1
J gene: TRBJ2-3
CDR3 protein: CASSPPSGQGTDTQYF
CDR3 DNA: TGTGCCAGCAGCCCTCCGTCAGGACAGGGCACAGATACGCAGTATTTT

clone size: NA
V gene: TRBV5-1
D gene: NA
J gene: TRBJ2-7
CDR3 protein: CASSLRSRRVDEQYF
CDR3 DNA: TGCGCCAGCAGCTTGAGGAGCCGGAGGGTGGATGAGCAGTACTTC

clone size: NA
V gene: TRBV5-1
D gene: NA
J gene: TRBJ2-1
CDR3 protein: CASSLGGVDEQFF
CDR3 DNA: TGCGCCAGCAGCTTGGGCGGGGTCGATGAGCAGTTCTTC

clone size: NA
V gene: TRBV27
D gene: TRBD2
J gene: TRBJ2-7
CDR3 protein: CASSKSSGGLYEQYF
CDR3 DNA: TGTGCCAGCAGTAAGTCTAGCGGAGGGCTTTACGAGCAGTACTTC

clone size: many
V gene: TRBV4-3
D gene: NA
J gene: TRBJ1-3
CDR3 protein: CASSQDRRTSGNTIYF
CDR3 DNA: TGCGCCAGCAGCCAAGATCGACGGACCTCTGGAAACACCATATATTTT

clone size: NA
V gene: TRBV7-9
D gene: TRBD2
J gene: TRBJ2-7
CDR3 protein: CASSPSSGDEQYF
CDR3 DNA: TGTGCCAGCAGCCCGAGCAGCGGGGATGAGCAGTACTTC

clone size: large
V gene: TRBV28
D gene: NA
J gene: TRBJ2-7
CDR3 protein: CASSFPGEQYF
CDR3 DNA: TGTGCCAGCAGTTTTCCGGGCGAGCAGTACTTC

clone size: NA
V gene: TRBV29-1
D gene: TRBD1
J gene: TRBJ1-2
CDR3 protein: CSARDGTANYGYTF
CDR3 DNA: TGCAGCGCCCGAGACGGGACAGCGAACTATGGCTACACCTTC

clone size: NA
V gene: TRBV11-2
D gene: NA
J gene: TRBJ2-7
CDR3 protein: CASSEGSREQYF
CDR3 DNA: TGTGCCAGCAGCGAGGGGAGCCGCGAGCAGTACTTC

clone size: NA
V gene: TRBV5-4
D gene: NA
J gene: TRBJ2-1
CDR3 protein: CASSSSVRTEPYNEQFF
CDR3 DNA: TGTGCCAGCAGCTCGTCTGTGCGGACTGAGCCCTACAATGAGCAGTTCTTC

clone size: NA
V gene: TRBV7-9
D gene: NA
J gene: TRBJ1-1
CDR3 protein: CASSPDQTWAFF
CDR3 DNA: TGTGCCAGCAGTCCCGACCAGACTTGGGCTTTCTTT

clone size: NA
V gene: TRBV4-3
D gene: TRBD2
J gene: TRBJ2-3
CDR3 protein: CASSQGGGLAEIFTDTQYF
CDR3 DNA: TGCGCCAGCAGCCAAGGAGGGGGACTAGCGGAAATCTTCACAGATACGCAGTATTTT

clone size: few
V gene: TRBV6-4
D gene: NA
J gene: TRBJ1-1
CDR3 protein: CASKYRAVNTEAFF
CDR3 DNA: TGTGCCAGCAAGTACAGGGCGGTGAACACTGAAGCTTTCTTT

clone size: NA
V gene: TRBV15
D gene: NA
J gene: TRBJ2-3
CDR3 protein: CATSSHDRTTDTQYF
CDR3 DNA: TGTGCCACCAGCAGCCATGACAGGACCACAGATACGCAGTATTTT

clone size: NA
V gene: TRBV5-1
D gene: TRBD2
J gene: TRBJ2-3
CDR3 protein: CASSDRPLAGGTDTQYF
CDR3 DNA: TGCGCCAGCAGCGATAGACCCCTAGCGGGGGGCACAGATACGCAGTATTTT